The table lists the clone carrying this T cell receptor (beta chain) with many counts. This specimen comes from a study of Graves' ophthalmopathy and Graves' hyperthyroidism. RNA served as the template for amplifying TCR beta CDR3 regions. A first-round RT-PCR used HTBI primers, followed by a second-round multiplex PCR. MiXCR was run by TCRdb on the multiplex PCR reads, yielding one entry per CDR3 protein. The sample lists 200,000 to 250,000 distinct CDR3 sequences, about 22% seen once, with 35% to 55% in the top ten. Germline V gene sequence: CDR1 SGHRS, CDR2 YFSETQ. The V gene end was trimmed by 6 bases and the J gene end by 6 bases; junction bases not matched to a gene: 11. The CDR3 runs to 14 residues.

The V gene is TRBV5-1, the J gene TRBJ2-7; 8 bases are shared with TRBD2. The origin of this receptor is a woman aged 50 to 60 with Graves' ophthalmopathy. The sequencing sample was made of peripheral blood. The CDR3 bases are TGCGCCAGCACCTATTTGAGCGGGAGTTCCGAGCAGTACTTC. This sequence encodes CASTYLSGSSEQYF.